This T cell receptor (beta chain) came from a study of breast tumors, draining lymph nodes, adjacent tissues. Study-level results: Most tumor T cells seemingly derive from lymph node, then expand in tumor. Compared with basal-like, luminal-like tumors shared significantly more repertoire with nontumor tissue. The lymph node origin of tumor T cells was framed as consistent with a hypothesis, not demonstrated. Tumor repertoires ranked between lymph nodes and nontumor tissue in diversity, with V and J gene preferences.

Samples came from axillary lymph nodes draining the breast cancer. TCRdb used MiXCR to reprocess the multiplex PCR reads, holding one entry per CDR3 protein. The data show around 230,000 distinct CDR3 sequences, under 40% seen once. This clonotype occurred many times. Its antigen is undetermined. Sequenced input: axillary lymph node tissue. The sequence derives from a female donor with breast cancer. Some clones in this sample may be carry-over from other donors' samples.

The CDR3 loop is CATSAGVRPYEQYF. DNA for the CDR3: TGTGCCACCAGTGCAGGAGTGCGCCCCTACGAGCAGTACTTC. The gene calls are TRBV24-1 and TRBJ2-7; no clear D gene. Looked up from germline, CDR1 is KGHDR and CDR2 is SFDVKD. V was cut by 5 bases and J by 2 bases, with 12 bases left in between. The CDR3 runs to 14 residues.